This record concerns one TCR beta chain sequence. The antigen is not known. The germline V gene encodes CDR1 SGHDT and CDR2 YYEEEE. V lost 7 bases, J lost 4 bases, and 10 bases stayed unmatched. The CDR3 totals 15 residues. This sample is part of a study of PD-1 blockade in classical Hodgkin lymphoma. The data were produced by immunoSEQ multiplex PCR, yet TCRdb's version contains in-frame clones alone and is incomplete. The sample has just under 65,000 clones, approximately 90% seen once; the top ten hold 8%. Study outcomes and limitations: Sources of repertoire differences remain undefined, possibly disease activity or prior therapy. Nivolumab starters within 1 year of ASCT were excluded.

As to time point: cycle 4 day 1 (C4D1), after less than 7 weeks of nivolumab. No patient escaped relapse after autologous stem cell transplantation, and brentuximab vedotin exposure varied. J is TRBJ2-5 and V is TRBV5-6, with 10 bases that match TRBD2. The source was peripheral blood mononuclear cells (PBMCs), collected before the fourth cycle of nivolumab. This clonotype was sampled from a human donor with classical Hodgkin lymphoma. CDR3 protein: CASPLAGEVPETQYF. The CDR3 bases are TGTGCCAGCCCCCTAGCGGGAGAGGTCCCAGAGACCCAGTACTTC.